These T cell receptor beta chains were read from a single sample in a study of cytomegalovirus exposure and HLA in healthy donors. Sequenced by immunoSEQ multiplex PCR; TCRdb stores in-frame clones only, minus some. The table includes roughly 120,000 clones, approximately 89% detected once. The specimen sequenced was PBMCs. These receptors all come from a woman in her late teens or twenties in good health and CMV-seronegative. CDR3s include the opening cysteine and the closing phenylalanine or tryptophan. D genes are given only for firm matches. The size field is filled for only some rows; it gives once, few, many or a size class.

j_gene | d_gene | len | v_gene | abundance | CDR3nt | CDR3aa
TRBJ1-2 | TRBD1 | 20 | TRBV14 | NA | TGTGCCAGCAGCCGCTCCATCCTCCGGGACAGAAAACAATTTAACTATGGCTACACCTTC | CASSRSILRDRKQFNYGYTF
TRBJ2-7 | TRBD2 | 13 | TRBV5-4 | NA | TGTGCCAGCAGCCCTGCTAGCGGCTACGAGCAGTACTTC | CASSPASGYEQYF
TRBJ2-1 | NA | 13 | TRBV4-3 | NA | TGCGCCAGCAGCCCTCCGGGTTTGAATGAGCAGTTCTTC | CASSPPGLNEQFF
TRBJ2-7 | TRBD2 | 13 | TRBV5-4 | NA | TGTGCCAGCGGGCTAGCGGGAAGCGACGAGCAGTACTTC | CASGLAGSDEQYF
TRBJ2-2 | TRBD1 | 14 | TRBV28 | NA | TGTGCCGGTAAAGGACAGGGGATCACCGGGGAGCTGTTTTTT | CAGKGQGITGELFF
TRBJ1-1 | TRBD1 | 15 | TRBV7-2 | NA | TGTGCCAGCAGCTCTAGACAGGGTGTGAACACTGAAGCTTTCTTT | CASSSRQGVNTEAFF
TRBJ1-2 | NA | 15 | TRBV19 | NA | TGTGCCAGTAGTATACCTCCAGGGACTTACTATGGCTACACCTTC | CASSIPPGTYYGYTF
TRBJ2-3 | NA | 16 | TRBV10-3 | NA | TGTGCCATCAGTGAAGTTCGGGGTATGAGCACAGATACGCAGTATTTT | CAISEVRGMSTDTQYF
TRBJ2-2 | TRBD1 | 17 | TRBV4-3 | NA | TGCGCCAGCAGCCATACGGGACAGGCATCGAACACCGGGGAGCTGTTTTTT | CASSHTGQASNTGELFF
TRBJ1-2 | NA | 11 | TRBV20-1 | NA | TGCAGTGCCCAGGGAATCTATGGCTACACCTTC | CSAQGIYGYTF
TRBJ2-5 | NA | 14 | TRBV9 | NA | TGTGCCAGCAGCCAGGAAGACAGGAGAGAGACCCAGTACTTC | CASSQEDRRETQYF
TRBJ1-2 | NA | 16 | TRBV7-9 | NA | TGTGCCAGCAGCTTAGAAATTACGACTGCGCCCTATGGCTACACCTTC | CASSLEITTAPYGYTF
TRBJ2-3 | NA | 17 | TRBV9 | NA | TGTGCCAGCAGCGTAGGGGCCAGCCGGGAAATCACAGATACGCAGTATTTT | CASSVGASREITDTQYF
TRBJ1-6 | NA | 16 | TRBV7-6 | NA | TGTGCCAGCAGCTTGGAAGGGAGCTCCTATAATTCACCCCTCCACTTT | CASSLEGSSYNSPLHF
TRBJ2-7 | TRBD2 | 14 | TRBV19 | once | TGTGCCAGTAGTCCCCGTGGGAGGGGTATCGAGCAGTACTTC | CASSPRGRGIEQYF
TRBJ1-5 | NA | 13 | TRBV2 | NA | TGTGCCAGCAGTGAACGGACTAATCAGCCCCAGCATTTT | CASSERTNQPQHF
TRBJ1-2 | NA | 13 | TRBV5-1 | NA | TGCGCCAGCAGCTCGACATTTAACTATGGCTACACCTTC | CASSSTFNYGYTF
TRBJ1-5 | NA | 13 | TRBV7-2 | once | TGTGCCAGCAGCTTAGGGCAGAATCAGCCCCAGCATTTT | CASSLGQNQPQHF
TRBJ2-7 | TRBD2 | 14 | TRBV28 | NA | TGTGCCAGCAGTAGAATAGCGGGCCCCTACGAGCAGTACTTC | CASSRIAGPYEQYF
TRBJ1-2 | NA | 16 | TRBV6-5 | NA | TGTGCCAGCAGTTACTCGGTATTTCTTGAGCGCTATGGCTACACCTTC | CASSYSVFLERYGYTF
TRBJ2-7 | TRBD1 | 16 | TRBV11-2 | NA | TGTGCCAGCAGCTTAATGGCTGGACAGGGGACCTACGAGCAGTACTTC | CASSLMAGQGTYEQYF
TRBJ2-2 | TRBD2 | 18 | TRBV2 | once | TGTGCCAGCAGTGAAGCGGAGACCGGGACTAGCGACACCGGGGAGCTGTTTTTT | CASSEAETGTSDTGELFF
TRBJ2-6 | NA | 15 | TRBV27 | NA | TGTGCCACCTCCGGGAAAACCTCTGGGGCCAACGTCCTGACTTTC | CATSGKTSGANVLTF
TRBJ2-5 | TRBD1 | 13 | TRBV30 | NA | TGTGCCTGGAGTCAACAGGGGATAGAGACCCAGTACTTC | CAWSQQGIETQYF
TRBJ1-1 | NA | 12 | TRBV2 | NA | TGTGCCAGCATTCTAGGGAACACTGAAGCTTTCTTT | CASILGNTEAFF
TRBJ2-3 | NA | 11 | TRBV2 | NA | TGTGCCAGCAGTCCAACAGATACGCAGTATTTT | CASSPTDTQYF
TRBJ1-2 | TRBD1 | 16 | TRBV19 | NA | TGTGCCAGTAGAAGCCCCCCGGGACAGGAGAACTATGGCTACACCTTC | CASRSPPGQENYGYTF
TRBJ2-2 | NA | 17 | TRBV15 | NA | TGTGCCACCAGCAGACACCCGGGGTGGCTTTGGGTCGGGGAGCTGTTTTTT | CATSRHPGWLWVGELFF
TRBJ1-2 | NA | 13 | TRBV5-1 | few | TGCGCCAGCAGCTTTCAGGGTGACTATGGCTACACCTTC | CASSFQGDYGYTF
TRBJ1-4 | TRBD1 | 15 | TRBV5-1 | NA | TGCGCCAGCAGCTTGGGTTGGCAGGGGGGTGAAAAACTGTTTTTT | CASSLGWQGGEKLFF
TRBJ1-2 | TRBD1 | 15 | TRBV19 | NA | TGTGCCAGTAGTAGCGGACAGGGAGTTTGGTCTGGCTACACCTTC | CASSSGQGVWSGYTF
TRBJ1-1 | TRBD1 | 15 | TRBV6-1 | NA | TGTGCCAGCGGTCAGGGGGTGTCGCTGAACACTGAAGCTTTCTTT | CASGQGVSLNTEAFF
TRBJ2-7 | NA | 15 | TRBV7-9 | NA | TGTGCCAGCAGCTTTACAGGGAACTCAACCCACGAGCAGTACTTC | CASSFTGNSTHEQYF
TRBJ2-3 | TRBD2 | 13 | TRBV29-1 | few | TGCAGCGTCCCCCACGGGGGGGGGAATACGCAGTATTTT | CSVPHGGGNTQYF
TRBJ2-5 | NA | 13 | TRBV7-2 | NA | TGTGCCAGCAGCTTAGCGTTAATGGAGACCCAGTACTTC | CASSLALMETQYF
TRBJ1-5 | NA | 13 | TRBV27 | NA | TGTGCCAGCAAAAATAGCTGGAATCAGCCCCAGCATTTT | CASKNSWNQPQHF
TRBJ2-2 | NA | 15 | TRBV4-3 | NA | TGCGCCAGCAGCCGCCAACCGCTAGTGGAAAAGGAGCTGTTTTTT | CASSRQPLVEKELFF
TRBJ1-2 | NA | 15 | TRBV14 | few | TGTGCCAGCAGCCAAGGCGGCCCCCGTAAGTATGGCTACACCTTC | CASSQGGPRKYGYTF
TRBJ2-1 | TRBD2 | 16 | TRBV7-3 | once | TGTGCCAGCAGCTTTACGACTAGCGGGGTCGGCAATGAGCAGTTCTTC | CASSFTTSGVGNEQFF
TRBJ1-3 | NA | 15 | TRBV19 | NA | TGTGCCAGTAGTATGGCTGGCACCTCTGGAAACACCATATATTTT | CASSMAGTSGNTIYF
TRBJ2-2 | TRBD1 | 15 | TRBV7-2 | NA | TGTGCCAGCAGCTTCTGGGACAGGGACACCGGGGAGCTGTTTTTT | CASSFWDRDTGELFF
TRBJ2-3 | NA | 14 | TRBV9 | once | TGTGCCAGCGGAGGGCTATACCCGGGAGATACGCAGTATTTT | CASGGLYPGDTQYF